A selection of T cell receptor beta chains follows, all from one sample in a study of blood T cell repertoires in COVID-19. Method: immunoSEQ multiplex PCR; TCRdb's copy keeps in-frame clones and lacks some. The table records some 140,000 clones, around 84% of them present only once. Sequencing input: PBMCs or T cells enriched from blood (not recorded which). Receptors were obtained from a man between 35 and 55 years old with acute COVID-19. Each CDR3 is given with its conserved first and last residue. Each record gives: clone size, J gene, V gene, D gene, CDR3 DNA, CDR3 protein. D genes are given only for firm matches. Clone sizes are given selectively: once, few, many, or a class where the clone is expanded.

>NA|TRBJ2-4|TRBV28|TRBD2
TGTGCCAGCAGTCCGACTAGCGGGAGGGGGGCGTCCAAAAACATTCAGTACTTC
CASSPTSGRGASKNIQYF
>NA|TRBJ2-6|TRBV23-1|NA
TGCGCCAGCAGTCAATCTAGGGGGGGCGCCCACTCTGGGGCCAACGTCCTGACTTTC
CASSQSRGGAHSGANVLTF
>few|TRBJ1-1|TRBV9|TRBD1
TGTGCCAGCAGAGGACAGGGTGACACTGAAGCTTTCTTT
CASRGQGDTEAFF
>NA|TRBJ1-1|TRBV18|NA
TGTGCCAGCTCACCATTTAGAGGAAAAAACACTGAAGCTTTCTTT
CASSPFRGKNTEAFF
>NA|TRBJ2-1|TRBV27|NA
TGTGCCAGCAGTTTACCGGGACTCCGGGGTTGGGAGCAGTTCTTC
CASSLPGLRGWEQFF
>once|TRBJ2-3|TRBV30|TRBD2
TGTGCCTGGAGTCCTGGGACTAGCGGGGGGGCAGATACGCAGTATTTT
CAWSPGTSGGADTQYF
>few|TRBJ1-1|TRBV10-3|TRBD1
TGTGCCATCAGTGAGAACAGGGGGGAAACTGAAGCTTTCTTT
CAISENRGETEAFF
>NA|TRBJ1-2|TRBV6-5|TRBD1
TGTGCCAGCAGTTACTCCGGGACAGCACTTCCCGGCTACACCTTC
CASSYSGTALPGYTF
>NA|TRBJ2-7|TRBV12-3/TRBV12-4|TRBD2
TGTGCCAGCAGCCCCGTGGGAGGGGTCGAGCAGTACTTC
CASSPVGGVEQYF
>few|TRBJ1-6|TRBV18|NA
TGTGCCAGCTCAACCTTGGGGGGAAGTAATTCACCCCTCCACTTT
CASSTLGGSNSPLHF
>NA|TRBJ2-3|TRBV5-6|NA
TGTGCCAGCAGCTTACGGGGGGCCCGCACAGATACGCAGTATTTT
CASSLRGARTDTQYF
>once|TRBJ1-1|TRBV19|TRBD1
TGTGCCAGTAGTTCCTCAGGGGGCACTGAAGCTTTCTTT
CASSSSGGTEAFF
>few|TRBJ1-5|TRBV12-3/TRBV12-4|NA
TGTGCCAGCAGCCGCGGGTACAATCAGCCCCAGCATTTT
CASSRGYNQPQHF
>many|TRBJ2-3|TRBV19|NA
TGTGCCACCAGACAGTCAACAGATACGCAGTATTTT
CATRQSTDTQYF
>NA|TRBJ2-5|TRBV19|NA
TGTGCCAGTAGTGCTGGACAGAACCAAGAGACCCAGTACTTC
CASSAGQNQETQYF
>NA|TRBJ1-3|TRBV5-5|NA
TGTGCCAGCAGCTTGCCAGGGGCTGGAAACACCATATATTTT
CASSLPGAGNTIYF
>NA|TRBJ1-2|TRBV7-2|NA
TGTGCCAGCAGCTTACGAGGCAACTATGGCTACACCTTC
CASSLRGNYGYTF
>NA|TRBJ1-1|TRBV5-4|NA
TGTGCCAGCAGCAAAGGCCACAGGGTTATGAACACTGAAGCTTTCTTT
CASSKGHRVMNTEAFF
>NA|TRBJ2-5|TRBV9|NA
TGTGCCAGCAGCCCCAGGGGAGAGACCCAGTACTTC
CASSPRGETQYF
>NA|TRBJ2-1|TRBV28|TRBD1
TGTGCCAGCAGATCATGGACAGGGGAACATGAGCAGTTCTTC
CASRSWTGEHEQFF
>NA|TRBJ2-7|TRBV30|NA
TGTGCCTGGAGCCTAACGGGGGGCTCTTCCTACGAGCAGTACTTC
CAWSLTGGSSYEQYF
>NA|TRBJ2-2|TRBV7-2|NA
TGTGCCAGCAGCGGAGGACTGAACACCGGGGAGCTGTTTTTT
CASSGGLNTGELFF
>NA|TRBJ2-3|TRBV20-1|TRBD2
TGCAGTGCCAGTCCTAGCGGGAGCACAGATACGCAGTATTTT
CSASPSGSTDTQYF
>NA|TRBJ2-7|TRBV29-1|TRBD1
TGCAGCGTTGAAGATCCGACAGGGAGAACCTACGAGCAGTACTTC
CSVEDPTGRTYEQYF
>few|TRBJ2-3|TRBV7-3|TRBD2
TGTGCCAGCAGCAAGGGACTAGCGGGCCCCACAGATACGCAGTATTTT
CASSKGLAGPTDTQYF